This paragraph reports one T cell receptor (beta chain). What it binds is not known. CDR1 is SGHRS, CDR2 YFSETQ, per germline. Deletions cut 3 bases from V and 0 bases from J, with 16 bases between. The CDR3 totals 17 residues. This record belongs to a study of persistence of HIV-infected CD4 T cells. About the research overall: Two participants gave one leukapheresis sample; others gave up to roughly 180 mL blood repeatedly. Study results and caveats: Within sorted populations, more oligoclonal TCRs accompanied more oligoclonal proviruses.

The stimulus was an HIV-1 Gag 15-mer peptide pool, 0.9 to 1 ug/peptide/mL. Memory cells lacking CD40L and CD69 with high CD45RO were sorted. Sequencing used immunoSEQ version 4 in survey mode. Generated by immunoSEQ multiplex PCR, the TCRdb table keeps only in-frame clones and is missing some. The data contain just over 40,000 clones, 78% of them singletons. The chain links TRBV5-1 to TRBJ1-3; D is perhaps TRBD1 (5 bases). This receptor was identified in an adult man with HIV who was CMV-seropositive. The sequences come from CD4+ T cells sorted from PBMCs after approximately 19-hour stimulation, collected from a patient who received antiretroviral therapy. CDR3 sequence (DNA): TGCGCCAGCAGCTCCCGGGCAGGGACGAGCTCTGGAAACACCATATATTTT. Its translation is CASSSRAGTSSGNTIYF.